This is a list of T cell receptor beta chains from one sample in a study of spatial heterogeneity in lung cancer. TCRdb re-derived calls from the 5' RACE reads in MiXCR, one entry per CDR3 protein. Seen here are under 9,000 distinct CDR3 sequences, about an eighth observed once, and the top ten hold roughly 8%. The specimen comprised lung tumor tissue, sampled at surgery. The receptor source for this set is a male donor with early-stage non-small cell lung cancer. Both conserved end residues are part of each CDR3. D genes are given only for firm matches. Clone size is shown for a subset of rows, as once, few, many or a class of expanded clone.

V	size	J	D	CDR3	DNA
TRBV12-3/TRBV12-4	medium-sized	TRBJ1-3	-	CASSFRWGDFGNTIYF	TGTGCCAGCAGTTTTCGTTGGGGGGATTTTGGAAACACCATATATTTT
TRBV24-1	many	TRBJ1-2	-	CATSGADGYTF	TGTGCCACCAGTGGGGCGGACGGCTACACCTTC
TRBV11-2	medium-sized	TRBJ2-1	TRBD2	CASSSRLAGIYNEQFF	TGTGCCAGCAGCTCCAGACTAGCGGGTATCTACAATGAGCAGTTCTTC
TRBV5-1	many	TRBJ2-4	TRBD1	CASSPRSGTGTYF	TGCGCCAGCAGCCCTCGATCCGGGACAGGGACCTACTTC
TRBV27	many	TRBJ2-4	-	CASSLTGAKNIQYF	TGTGCCAGCAGTTTAACAGGGGCCAAAAACATTCAGTACTTC
TRBV19	-	TRBJ2-7	-	CASTTTGPPYEQYF	TGTGCCAGTACCACCACCGGGCCTCCCTACGAGCAGTACTTC
TRBV27	many	TRBJ1-1	-	CASSLRTESEAFF	TGTGCCAGCAGTTTAAGGACAGAGTCAGAAGCTTTCTTT
TRBV10-3	medium-sized	TRBJ1-6	-	CAISEPGTPLHF	TGTGCCATCAGTGAACCAGGGACACCCCTCCACTTT
TRBV10-3	many	TRBJ1-1	-	CAISKTENTEAFF	TGTGCCATCAGTAAGACGGAGAACACTGAAGCTTTCTTT
TRBV20-1	many	TRBJ1-6	-	CSAGGRTTLHF	TGCAGTGCTGGCGGTAGGACGACCCTCCACTTT
TRBV11-2	medium-sized	TRBJ1-5	-	CASRGNDYEPQHF	TGTGCCAGCAGGGGTAATGATTATGAGCCCCAGCATTTT
TRBV10-3	medium-sized	TRBJ2-2	-	CATKAGQANTGELFF	TGTGCCACCAAGGCAGGGCAAGCAAACACCGGGGAGCTGTTTTTT
TRBV27	-	TRBJ1-2	TRBD1	CASGGQGAGYGYTF	TGTGCCAGCGGAGGACAGGGGGCCGGCTATGGCTACACCTTC
TRBV12-5	many	TRBJ1-6	-	CASGHNRENSPLHF	TGTGCTAGTGGGCATAACAGGGAGAATTCACCCCTCCACTTT
TRBV20-1	many	TRBJ1-5	-	CSARDRVPNQPQHF	TGCAGTGCTAGAGATCGGGTTCCGAATCAGCCCCAGCATTTT
TRBV12-3/TRBV12-4	many	TRBJ2-7	-	CASRHYEQYF	TGTGCCAGTCGTCATTACGAGCAGTACTTC
TRBV27	-	TRBJ1-1	TRBD1	CASRSPLPDRGTEAFF	TGTGCCAGCAGAAGCCCCCTACCGGACAGGGGGACTGAAGCTTTCTTT
TRBV10-3	medium-sized	TRBJ2-2	-	CAAGNVPGGTGELFF	TGTGCCGCCGGCAATGTCCCCGGGGGCACCGGGGAGCTGTTTTTT
TRBV20-1	many	TRBJ2-5	TRBD2	CSVGGGSETQYF	TGCAGTGTGGGTGGCGGGAGTGAGACCCAGTACTTC
TRBV29-1	-	TRBJ2-5	-	CSVHGGPVKTQYF	TGCAGCGTCCACGGGGGCCCCGTGAAGACCCAGTACTTC
TRBV10-3	medium-sized	TRBJ2-3	-	CAISERGPTDTQYF	TGTGCCATCAGTGAGCGGGGCCCCACAGATACGCAGTATTTT
TRBV28	medium-sized	TRBJ1-2	-	CASRPRGASGYTF	TGTGCCAGCAGGCCACGGGGGGCGAGTGGCTACACCTTC
TRBV2	-	TRBJ2-7	-	CASSAFRTDYEQYF	TGTGCCAGCAGTGCTTTCCGGACAGACTACGAGCAGTACTTC
TRBV5-5	many	TRBJ2-5	TRBD1	CASSNDRGSYQETQYF	TGTGCCAGCAGCAACGACAGGGGATCGTACCAAGAGACCCAGTACTTC
TRBV20-1	-	TRBJ2-1	-	CSATPSAGGYNEQFF	TGCAGTGCTACGCCTTCGGCTGGCGGCTACAATGAGCAGTTCTTC
TRBV2	medium-sized	TRBJ2-1	-	CASSDPPTSEQFF	TGTGCCAGCAGTGACCCCCCCACCTCTGAGCAGTTCTTC
TRBV2	many	TRBJ1-5	TRBD1	CASSEGQGVEQPQHF	TGTGCCAGCAGTGAGGGCCAGGGGGTAGAACAGCCCCAGCATTTT
TRBV12-3/TRBV12-4	medium-sized	TRBJ2-7	-	CASTVDSYEQYF	TGTGCCAGCACCGTTGATTCCTACGAGCAGTACTTC
TRBV23-1	-	TRBJ2-2	-	CASSQSGAGELFF	TGCGCCAGCAGTCAATCCGGAGCCGGGGAGCTGTTTTTT
TRBV11-3	medium-sized	TRBJ2-2	-	CASSLDPVRNTGELFF	TGTGCCAGCAGCTTAGACCCTGTTAGGAACACCGGGGAGCTGTTTTTT
TRBV12-5	many	TRBJ1-1	-	CASGKDSIGTEAFF	TGTGCTAGTGGTAAGGACAGTATTGGCACTGAAGCTTTCTTT
TRBV6-6	medium-sized	TRBJ2-4	TRBD1	CASSATGGLDIQYF	TGTGCCAGCAGTGCGACAGGGGGTCTAGACATTCAGTACTTC
TRBV18	many	TRBJ2-2	TRBD2	CASSPRLAGSQYPGELFF	TGTGCCAGCTCACCAAGACTAGCGGGGTCACAATATCCCGGGGAGCTGTTTTTT
TRBV6-1	medium-sized	TRBJ1-1	TRBD1	CASSADRGDTEAFF	TGTGCCAGCAGTGCGGACAGGGGTGACACTGAAGCTTTCTTT
TRBV10-1	many	TRBJ1-4	TRBD1	CASSEPGQGREKLFF	TGCGCCAGCAGTGAACCGGGACAGGGGAGAGAAAAACTGTTTTTT
TRBV9	-	TRBJ1-3	-	CASSVAQGHSGNTIYF	TGTGCCAGCAGCGTAGCTCAGGGGCATTCCGGAAACACCATATATTTT
TRBV29-1	-	TRBJ1-2	-	CSVDKGSARYGYTF	TGCAGCGTTGATAAGGGGAGTGCGAGGTATGGCTACACCTTC
TRBV18	many	TRBJ2-5	-	CASSPRDPQTQETQYF	TGTGCCAGCTCACCCCGGGATCCCCAAACCCAAGAGACCCAGTACTTC
TRBV3-1	many	TRBJ2-4	-	CASSQDQGRNIQYF	TGTGCCAGCAGCCAAGATCAGGGCAGAAACATTCAGTACTTC
TRBV12-3/TRBV12-4	many	TRBJ1-1	-	CASSYTPLGRDTEAFF	TGTGCCAGCAGCTACACACCCCTGGGCAGGGACACTGAAGCTTTCTTT
TRBV9	medium-sized	TRBJ2-1	TRBD1	CASSAQTGGWYDEQFF	TGTGCCAGCAGCGCACAAACAGGGGGCTGGTACGATGAGCAGTTCTTC
TRBV6-2/TRBV6-3	medium-sized	TRBJ2-2	-	CASSLNRAGELFF	TGTGCCAGCAGTTTAAACAGGGCCGGGGAGCTGTTTTTT
TRBV28	many	TRBJ1-5	-	CASSFRQIAQPQHF	TGTGCCAGCAGTTTCAGGCAAATCGCTCAGCCCCAGCATTTT
TRBV20-1	-	TRBJ2-1	-	CSASRNEQFF	TGCAGTGCTAGTAGGAATGAGCAGTTCTTC
TRBV3-1	few	TRBJ2-7	-	CASSQVRASYEQYF	TGTGCCAGCAGCCAAGTTAGGGCCTCCTACGAGCAGTACTTC
TRBV29-1	many	TRBJ2-2	TRBD2	CSVGSSGIGTGELFF	TGCAGCGTGGGCTCCAGCGGGATCGGCACCGGGGAGCTGTTTTTT
TRBV27	many	TRBJ1-3	-	CASSFGRGNTIYF	TGTGCCAGCAGTTTTGGCAGAGGAAACACCATATATTTT
TRBV3-1	medium-sized	TRBJ1-2	-	CASSQDRAGFNYGYTF	TGTGCCAGCAGCCAAGATCGGGCAGGGTTTAACTATGGCTACACCTTC
TRBV11-3	medium-sized	TRBJ2-3	TRBD1	CASSPSTGADTQYF	TGTGCCAGCAGCCCGTCGACAGGGGCAGATACGCAGTATTTT
TRBV5-1	many	TRBJ1-1	-	CASSLAGANTEAFF	TGCGCCAGCAGCTTGGCGGGCGCGAACACTGAAGCTTTCTTT
TRBV13	medium-sized	TRBJ1-2	-	CASSSRDMNAGGTF	TGTGCCAGCAGCTCCCGGGACATGAACGCGGGTGGCACCTTC
TRBV29-1	-	TRBJ1-1	-	CSVGSANTEAFF	TGCAGCGTTGGTTCCGCGAACACTGAAGCTTTCTTT
TRBV24-1	many	TRBJ2-1	TRBD2	CATSGRTSNHEQFF	TGTGCCACCAGTGGGAGGACTAGTAACCATGAGCAGTTCTTC
TRBV4-1	many	TRBJ2-7	TRBD1	CASSRTGTGFYEQYF	TGCGCCAGCAGCCGAACCGGGACAGGCTTCTACGAGCAGTACTTC
TRBV2	many	TRBJ2-1	TRBD2	CASSEEASGRGFF	TGTGCCAGCAGTGAAGAGGCTAGCGGGAGAGGTTTCTTC
TRBV27	many	TRBJ1-2	TRBD1	CASSPSGQSYGYTF	TGTGCCAGCAGTCCCTCGGGACAGAGCTATGGCTACACCTTC
TRBV28	medium-sized	TRBJ1-2	-	CASSSARADRVYGYTF	TGTGCCAGCAGTTCCGCTAGGGCAGACCGAGTCTATGGCTACACCTTC
TRBV20-1	medium-sized	TRBJ2-5	TRBD1	CSARDSTGVETQYF	TGCAGTGCTAGAGATTCGACAGGGGTAGAGACCCAGTACTTC
TRBV10-3	large	TRBJ2-1	-	CAVKDSADNEQFF	TGTGCCGTCAAGGACAGCGCGGACAATGAGCAGTTCTTC
TRBV7-6	medium-sized	TRBJ1-1	-	CASSLDNTEAFF	TGTGCCAGCAGCTTAGATAACACTGAAGCTTTCTTT